The TCR beta chain under discussion was sequenced for a study of blood T cell repertoires in COVID-19. CDR1 is SGHTA and CDR2 is FQGNSA in the germline V gene. The length of the CDR3 is 17 residues. V shed 2 bases, J shed 5 bases, and the junction held 14 bases outside the gene matches. Produced via immunoSEQ multiplex PCR; TCRdb's table is partial and in-frame only. The table lists 45,000 to 55,000 clones, roughly 89% of them singletons, with roughly a quarter in the top ten. The receptor's source is a woman older than 75 with acute or convalescent COVID-19. The chain joins TRBV7-2 to TRBJ2-5; 7 positions match TRBD1. Material: peripheral blood. This CDR3 reads CASSLRAAGGLGETQYF. DNA for the CDR3: TGTGCCAGCAGCTTAAGGGCGGCAGGGGGTTTAGGGGAGACCCAGTACTTC.